These 6 T cell receptor beta chains came from one sample sequenced in a study of T cells in Graves' hyperthyroidism and ophthalmopathy. Researchers amplified the TCR beta CDR3 regions from RNA transcripts. The primer set for the first-round RT-PCR of the TCR CDR3 was HTBI. One entry per CDR3 protein, called by TCRdb with MiXCR from the multiplex PCR reads. Among 650,000 to 700,000 distinct CDR3 sequences listed, 17% were seen once. The sequencing input was blood. These receptors originate from a man aged 50 to 60 with Graves' hyperthyroidism.

V and J are TRBV7-9 and TRBJ1-2, with TRBD1 identical over 8 bases. Germline V CDR1 and CDR2: SEHNR, FQNEAQ (reference sequence). The CDR3 covers 15 residues. With 2 bases clipped from V and 7 bases from J, the junction kept 9 bases outside the gene matches. CDR3 sequence (DNA): TGTGCCAGCAGCTTATTTCCGACAGGGGAGAGTGGCTACACCTTC. It codes for CASSLFPTGESGYTF.

This clonotype occurred many times. One end of the junction does not line up with germline, which may come from a read error. The CDR3 is CATSSGGAGYNEQFF. The CDR3 DNA is TGCGCCACCAGCAGTGGAGGAGCTGGCTACAATGAGCAGTTCTTC. V is TRBV15 and J is TRBJ2-1; tentatively, D is TRBD2 (5 bases). CDR3 length: 15 residues. Germline-derived CDR1 and CDR2 are LNHNV and YYDKDF (reference sequence).

This clonotype was observed a handful of times. The J gene is TRBJ1-5, the V gene TRBV5-5, with TRBD1 identical over 9 bases. The CDR3 covers 15 residues. The V gene's germline CDR1 is SGHKS and CDR2 YYEKEE (reference sequence). V was pared by 3 bases and J by 3 bases, with 4 bases of the junction left unmatched. In nucleotides, the CDR3 is TGTGCCAGCAGCTGGGGACAGGGTAACAATCAGCCCCAGCATTTT. Encoded protein: CASSWGQGNNQPQHF.

Only a few counts were recorded for this clonotype. This chain joins TRBV29-1 and TRBJ2-1; D gene unclear. The CDR3 totals 14 residues. Looked up from germline, CDR1 is SQVTM and CDR2 is ANQGSEA. V shed 3 bases and J shed 3 bases, with 12 bases lying between them. CDR3 nucleotide sequence: TGCAGCGTTGATCTCAACATAGACTACAATGAGCAGTTCTTC. This sequence encodes CSVDLNIDYNEQFF.

CDR3 nucleotide sequence: TGTGCCAGCAGTTTACCTGGACTAGCGGGAGAAGAGACCCAGTACTTC. It codes for CASSLPGLAGEETQYF. The rearrangement uses TRBV28 and TRBJ2-5; 13 bases match TRBD2. The CDR3 has 16 residues. V dropped 2 bases and J dropped 3; count of bases not matched to a gene: 3. Germline V gene lookup returns CDR1 MDHEN and CDR2 SYDVKM.

The chain recombines TRBV6-5 with TRBJ2-5; 10 nucleotides agree with TRBD2. Germline CDR1 is MNHEY and CDR2 is SVGAGI. J gave up 4 bases and V 0 bases, and 11 bases lay outside the gene matches. This CDR3 spans 18 amino acids. CDR3 sequence (DNA): TGTGCCAGCAGTTACTCGAGGCCTAGCGGGAGAAGCGGAGAGACCCAGTACTTC. This translates into CASSYSRPSGRSGETQYF.